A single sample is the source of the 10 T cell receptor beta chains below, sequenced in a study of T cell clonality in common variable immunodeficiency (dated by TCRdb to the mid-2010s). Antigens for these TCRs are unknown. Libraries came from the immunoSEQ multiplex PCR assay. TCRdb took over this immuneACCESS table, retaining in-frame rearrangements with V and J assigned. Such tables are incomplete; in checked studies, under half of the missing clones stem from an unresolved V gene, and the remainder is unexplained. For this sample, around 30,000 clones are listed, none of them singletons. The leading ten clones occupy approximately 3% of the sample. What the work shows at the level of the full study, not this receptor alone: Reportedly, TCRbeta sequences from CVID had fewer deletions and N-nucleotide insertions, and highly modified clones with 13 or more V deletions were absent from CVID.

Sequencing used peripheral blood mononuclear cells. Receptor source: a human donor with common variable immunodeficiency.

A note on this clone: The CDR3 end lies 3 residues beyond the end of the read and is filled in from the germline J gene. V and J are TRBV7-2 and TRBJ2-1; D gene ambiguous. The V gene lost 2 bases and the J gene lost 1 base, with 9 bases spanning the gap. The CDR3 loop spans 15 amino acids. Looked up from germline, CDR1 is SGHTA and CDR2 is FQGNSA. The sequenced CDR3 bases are TGTGCCAGCAGCTTAAGGTACGGGTCCTACAATGAG. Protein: CASSLRYGSYNE. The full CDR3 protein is CASSLRYGSYNEQFF. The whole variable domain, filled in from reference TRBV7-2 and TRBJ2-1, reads GAGVSQSPSNKVTEKGKDVELRCDPISGHTALYWYRQSLGQGLEFLIYFQGNSAPDKSGLPSDRFSAERTGGSVSTLTIQRTQQEDSAVYLCASSLRYGSYNEQFFGPGTRLTVL.

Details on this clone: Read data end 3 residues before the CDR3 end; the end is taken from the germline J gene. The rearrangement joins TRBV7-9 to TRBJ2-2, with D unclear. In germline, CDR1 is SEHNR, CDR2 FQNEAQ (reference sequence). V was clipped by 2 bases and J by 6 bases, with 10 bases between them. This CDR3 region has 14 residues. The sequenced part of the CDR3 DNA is TGTGCCAGCAGCTTACAGTCGGCGGCCGGGGAG. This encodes CASSLQSAAGE. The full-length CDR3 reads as CASSLQSAAGELFF.

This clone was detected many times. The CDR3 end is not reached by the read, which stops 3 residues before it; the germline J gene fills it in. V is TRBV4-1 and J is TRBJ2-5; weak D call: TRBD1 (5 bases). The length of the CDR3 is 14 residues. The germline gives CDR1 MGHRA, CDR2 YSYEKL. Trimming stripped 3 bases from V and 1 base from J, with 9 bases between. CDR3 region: CASSQGQVQETQYF. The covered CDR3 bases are TGCGCCAGCAGCCAGGGGCAGGTCCAAGAGACC.

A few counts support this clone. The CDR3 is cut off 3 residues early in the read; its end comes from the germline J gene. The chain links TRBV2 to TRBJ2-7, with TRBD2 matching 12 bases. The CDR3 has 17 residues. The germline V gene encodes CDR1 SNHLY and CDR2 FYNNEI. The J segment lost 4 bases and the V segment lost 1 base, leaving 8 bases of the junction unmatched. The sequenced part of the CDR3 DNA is TGTGCCAGCAGTGAAGGGCCTAGCGGGGGGGCTAGGTACGAG. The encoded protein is CASSEGPSGGARYE. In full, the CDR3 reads CASSEGPSGGARYEQYF.

The CDR3 spells CASSLVRGADSPLHF. The DNA read from the CDR3 is TGTGCCAGCAGCTTAGTTCGGGGGGCCGATTCACCC. V usage is TRBV13 and J usage is TRBJ1-6; maybe TRBD1 (6 bases). The CDR3 goes on 3 residues after the read ends, and that part is filled in from the germline J gene. The V end was cut by 1 base, the J end by 8 bases, with 12 bases between. Germline CDR1 PRHDT, CDR2 FYEKMQ (reference sequence). The CDR3 runs 15 residues.

Partial CDR3 DNA: TGTGCCAGCAGTGGAGTTCCGGGACAGGGGGATCAGCCC. It encodes CASSGVPGQGDQP. The entire CDR3 reads CASSGVPGQGDQPQHF. The chain employs TRBV6-1 and TRBJ1-5; 11 bases are a match to TRBD1. The read ends 3 residues early relative to the CDR3; the germline J gene fills the gap. The CDR3 totals 16 residues. Germline CDR1 reads MNHNS; CDR2 reads SASEGT. The V segment lost 4 bases and the J segment 5 bases; nucleotides outside the gene matches: 7.

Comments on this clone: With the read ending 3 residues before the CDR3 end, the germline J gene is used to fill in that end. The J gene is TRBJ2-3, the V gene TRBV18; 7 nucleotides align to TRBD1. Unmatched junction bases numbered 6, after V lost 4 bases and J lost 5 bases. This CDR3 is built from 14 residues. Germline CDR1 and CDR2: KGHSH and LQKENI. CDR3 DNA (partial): TGTGCCAGCTCACTAAGACAGGGAATAGATACG. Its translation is CASSLRQGIDT. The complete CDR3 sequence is CASSLRQGIDTQYF.

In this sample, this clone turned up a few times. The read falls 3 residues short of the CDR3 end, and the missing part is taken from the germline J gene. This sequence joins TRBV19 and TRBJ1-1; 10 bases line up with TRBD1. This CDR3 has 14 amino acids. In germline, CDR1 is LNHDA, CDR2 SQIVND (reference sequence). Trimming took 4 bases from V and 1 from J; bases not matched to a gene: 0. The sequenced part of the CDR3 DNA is TGTGCCAGTAGTAGGGACAGGGGGAACACTGAA. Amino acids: CASSRDRGNTE. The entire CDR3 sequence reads CASSRDRGNTEAFF.

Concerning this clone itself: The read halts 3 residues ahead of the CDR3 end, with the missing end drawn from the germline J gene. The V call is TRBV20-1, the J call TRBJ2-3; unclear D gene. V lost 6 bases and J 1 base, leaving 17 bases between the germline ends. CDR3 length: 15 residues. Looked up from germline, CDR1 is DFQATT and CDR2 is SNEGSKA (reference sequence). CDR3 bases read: TGCAGTGCCCCCTCCGCCCCCCGCGGCACAGATACG. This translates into CSAPSAPRGTDT. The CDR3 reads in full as CSAPSAPRGTDTQYF.

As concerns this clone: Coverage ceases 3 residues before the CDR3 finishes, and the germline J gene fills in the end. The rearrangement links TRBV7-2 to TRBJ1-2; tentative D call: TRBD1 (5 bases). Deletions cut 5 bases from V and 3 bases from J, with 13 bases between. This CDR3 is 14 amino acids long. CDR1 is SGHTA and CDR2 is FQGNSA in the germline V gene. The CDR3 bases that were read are TGTGCCAGCAGCCGCCGACTAGGGGACTATGGC. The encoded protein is CASSRRLGDYG. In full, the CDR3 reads CASSRRLGDYGYTF.